This is a list of T cell receptor beta chains from one sample in a study of blood T cell repertoires in COVID-19. Measured with immunoSEQ multiplex PCR; TCRdb has only the in-frame clones, and not every one. The table lists 210,000 or so clones, about 90% of them singletons. The sequenced material came from PBMCs or T cells enriched from blood (not recorded which). Every receptor here comes from a man aged 25-40 years who had recovered from COVID-19. Both conserved end residues are part of each CDR3. Each record gives: clone size, V gene, D gene, J gene, CDR3 DNA, CDR3 protein. A D gene is named only where the DNA matches it firmly. Clone size is stated in some rows and not others, as once, few, many or a class when expanded.

NA	TRBV28	NA	TRBJ1-4	TGTGCCAGCACCACGCCCGGGGGGCTAAACGAAAAACTGTTTTTT	CASTTPGGLNEKLFF
NA	TRBV19	NA	TRBJ2-1	TGTGCCAGTAGTATAGGGCCCCTTTACAATGAGCAGTTCTTC	CASSIGPLYNEQFF
NA	TRBV5-1	NA	TRBJ1-5	TGCGCCAGCAGCTCAGGGTCAGGGGATCAGCCCCAGCATTTT	CASSSGSGDQPQHF
NA	TRBV5-1	NA	TRBJ1-1	TGCGCCAGCAGCTTCGCAGAGAACACTGAAGCTTTCTTT	CASSFAENTEAFF
NA	TRBV15	NA	TRBJ1-6	TGTGCCACCAGCAGAGATTTCGGGGGTGACAATTCACCCCTCCACTTT	CATSRDFGGDNSPLHF
NA	TRBV19	TRBD1	TRBJ2-1	TGTGCCAGTAGTATTAGACAGGGACCCTACAATGAGCAGTTCTTC	CASSIRQGPYNEQFF
once	TRBV4-1	NA	TRBJ1-2	TGCGCCAGCAGCCAGGTGGGGGCACTTGGCTACACCTTC	CASSQVGALGYTF
NA	TRBV30	NA	TRBJ2-6	TGTGCCCATAACAGCCAAGGGGCTGGGGCCAACGTCCTGACTTTC	CAHNSQGAGANVLTF
NA	TRBV18	NA	TRBJ2-7	TGTGCCAGCTCTAGTACCTTGGCGGGGTACACCTACGAGCAGTACTTC	CASSSTLAGYTYEQYF
NA	TRBV7-3	NA	TRBJ2-2	TGTGCCAGCAGCCCTACGGGCGGGGAGCTGTTTTTT	CASSPTGGELFF
NA	TRBV5-1	NA	TRBJ2-1	TGCGCCAGCAACCCGGGGGTAGAATCCTACAATGAGCAGTTCTTC	CASNPGVESYNEQFF
few	TRBV5-1	TRBD2	TRBJ2-5	TGCGCCAGCAGCTTTTTGGGTAGCGGGGGCCTGTACCAAGAGACCCAGTACTTC	CASSFLGSGGLYQETQYF
NA	TRBV5-4	TRBD1	TRBJ2-7	TGTGCCAGCAGCTCACGGGGACAGGGGTTCTACGAGCAGTACTTC	CASSSRGQGFYEQYF
NA	TRBV7-2	NA	TRBJ2-7	TGTGCCAGCAGCTTAGGTGGCGGAAACTCCTACGAGCAGTACTTC	CASSLGGGNSYEQYF
NA	TRBV24-1	NA	TRBJ2-5	TGTGCCACCAGTGATTTTCAAAGCATGCGGGAGACCCAGTACTTC	CATSDFQSMRETQYF
few	TRBV24-1	TRBD1	TRBJ2-1	TGTGCCACCAGTGATAACAGGGGGCCCTACAATGAGCAGTTCTTC	CATSDNRGPYNEQFF
many	TRBV7-3	NA	TRBJ2-7	TGTGCCAGCAGCCCACATCAGGGTTCCGAGCAGTACTTC	CASSPHQGSEQYF
NA	TRBV12-2	NA	TRBJ1-2	TGTGCAAGTCGCTTAGCGCGCCACAGGGGGCTTTCTGGCTACACCTTC	CASRLARHRGLSGYTF
NA	TRBV6-5	NA	TRBJ1-4	TGTGCCAGCAGTTCCCACCGTGCAGGGCAGGAAAAACTGTTTTTT	CASSSHRAGQEKLFF
NA	TRBV7-2	TRBD1	TRBJ2-1	TGTGCCAGCAGGGGTGAAATCCGGGACAGACCTCTTAAGACTCGTGGGCAGTTCTTC	CASRGEIRDRPLKTRGQFF
NA	TRBV5-1	NA	TRBJ1-2	TGCGCCAGCAGCTTGGGAACTGGTGGCTACACCTTC	CASSLGTGGYTF
NA	TRBV7-2	NA	TRBJ1-2	TGTGCCAGCAGCTTATCTCGAGTAGCTAACTATGGCTACACCTTC	CASSLSRVANYGYTF
NA	TRBV7-2	TRBD2	TRBJ2-1	TGTGCCAGCAGCTTAGATAGCGGGACCTACAATGAGCAGTTCTTC	CASSLDSGTYNEQFF
once	TRBV29-1	TRBD2	TRBJ2-7	TGCAGCGTTACAGATAGCGGGGCGACCTACGAGCAGTACTTC	CSVTDSGATYEQYF
NA	TRBV2	TRBD1	TRBJ2-1	TGTGCCAGCAACCCCAGGGGGAATGAGCAGTTCTTC	CASNPRGNEQFF
NA	TRBV6-5	NA	TRBJ1-6	TGTGCCAGCAGAGCTACAGGGTGGGATAATTCACCCCTCCACTTT	CASRATGWDNSPLHF
NA	TRBV19	TRBD1	TRBJ1-2	TGTGCCAGTAGTACCCGACAGGGGGATACCTATGGCTACACCTTC	CASSTRQGDTYGYTF
NA	TRBV5-4	NA	TRBJ1-1	TGTGCCAGCAGCTTCGACAGAACGAACACTGAAGCTTTCTTT	CASSFDRTNTEAFF
NA	TRBV2	NA	TRBJ1-1	TGTGCCTACCAGTGGAGCACTGAAGCTTTCTTT	CAYQWSTEAFF
NA	TRBV6-5	NA	TRBJ1-4	TGTGCCAGCAGTTACTCCCGGGGAATGGGTGAAAAACTGTTTTTT	CASSYSRGMGEKLFF
NA	TRBV6-2/TRBV6-3	TRBD2	TRBJ2-1	TGTGCCAGCAGTTACCCGGGACTAGCGAGAAACAATGAGCAGTTCTTC	CASSYPGLARNNEQFF
NA	TRBV7-9	TRBD2	TRBJ2-1	TGTGCCAGCAGCGGACTAGCGGGCATATCCCCTTACAATGAGCAGTTCTTC	CASSGLAGISPYNEQFF
NA	TRBV11-1	NA	TRBJ1-1	TGTGCCAGCAGCACCCAGGGCGACACTGAAGCTTTCTTT	CASSTQGDTEAFF
NA	TRBV5-1	TRBD1	TRBJ2-5	TGCGCCAGCAGCCGTTCTCCCGGGACAGGGGAAGAGACCCAGTACTTC	CASSRSPGTGEETQYF
NA	TRBV5-1	TRBD1	TRBJ2-7	TGCGCCAGCAGCCCGAGTGGGACAGTCTCCTACGAGCAGTACTTC	CASSPSGTVSYEQYF
NA	TRBV19	NA	TRBJ2-4	NA	CASTSEGPRNIQYF
NA	TRBV4-2	NA	TRBJ2-2	TGTGCCAGCAGCCATATGAACACCGGGGAGCTGTTTTTT	CASSHMNTGELFF
NA	TRBV5-5	NA	TRBJ2-2	TGTGCCAGCAGCTTGGCCCAGGGAGGAAACACCGGGGAGCTGTTTTTT	CASSLAQGGNTGELFF
NA	TRBV4-1	NA	TRBJ2-7	TGCGCCAGCAGCCAAGCGCAACTACTCCCCTACGAGCAGTACTTC	CASSQAQLLPYEQYF
NA	TRBV7-3	NA	TRBJ2-3	TGTGCCAGCAGCTTTACTAGTTCCGATACGCAGTATTTT	CASSFTSSDTQYF
NA	TRBV7-2	NA	TRBJ1-2	TGTGCCAGCAGGGGGGACACGTCCTATGGCTACACCTTC	CASRGDTSYGYTF
NA	TRBV7-7	TRBD1	TRBJ2-2	TGTGCCAGCAGCTTAATTTCGGGACAGAAGACGGGGGAGCTGTTTTTT	CASSLISGQKTGELFF
NA	TRBV11-2	NA	TRBJ2-1	TGTGCCAGCAGCCGGCAGTTTATGTCGGGAGAGAGCAATGAGCAGTTCTTC	CASSRQFMSGESNEQFF
NA	TRBV10-1	TRBD1	TRBJ2-1	TGCGCCAGCAGTAATACAGGGGGTAATGAGCAGTTCTTC	CASSNTGGNEQFF
NA	TRBV3-1/TRBV3-2	TRBD1	TRBJ1-2	TGTGCCAGCAGCCAATTGGATCTGACAGGGAACGGCTACACCTTC	CASSQLDLTGNGYTF
NA	TRBV9	TRBD1	TRBJ1-5	TGTGCCAGCAGCGTGGGACAGGGGGATCTATGGCCCCAGCATTTT	CASSVGQGDLWPQHF
NA	TRBV29-1	NA	TRBJ2-2	TGCAGCGTTGAAGGAAGGGGAACCGGGGAGCTGTTTTTT	CSVEGRGTGELFF
NA	TRBV10-1	NA	TRBJ2-1	TGCGCCAGCAGTGAGTCGGGGAGTGAGCAGTTCTTC	CASSESGSEQFF
NA	TRBV7-9	TRBD2	TRBJ2-5	TGTGCCAGCAGCTTAGTCCTAGCGGGAGGGGAGACCCAGTACTTC	CASSLVLAGGETQYF
NA	TRBV27	NA	TRBJ2-1	TGTGCCAGCACCCCGGGGACCTACAATGAGCAGTTCTTC	CASTPGTYNEQFF
once	TRBV11-2	TRBD1	TRBJ1-2	TGTGCCAGCAGCAATGGACAGGGCTATGGCTACACCTTC	CASSNGQGYGYTF
NA	TRBV6-1	NA	TRBJ1-2	TGTGCCAGCAGTGAAAGAAAGGGGGGGCTAAGGGGCTACACCTTC	CASSERKGGLRGYTF
NA	TRBV18	NA	TRBJ1-2	TGTGCCAGCTCTCTCGAACGGAGGGTGGATGGCTACACCTTC	CASSLERRVDGYTF
NA	TRBV6-5	NA	TRBJ1-1	TGTGCCACCACAGTGAACACTGAAGCTTTCTTT	CATTVNTEAFF
once	TRBV6-5	TRBD2	TRBJ2-7	TGTGCCAGCAGTTACTTACGGGGGGGCACCTACGAGCAGTACTTC	CASSYLRGGTYEQYF